There are many counts of the clone carrying this T cell receptor beta chain. The record originates from a study of patients and donors after allogeneic stem cell transplantation. TCRdb itself ran the RT-PCR reads through MiXCR, one entry per CDR3 protein. The sample yields 900,000 to 1,000,000 distinct CDR3 sequences, approximately 19% seen once. CDR1 and CDR2 (germline): DFQATT, SNEGSKA (reference sequence). V shed 6 bases, J shed 6 bases, and the junction held 9 bases outside the gene matches. The CDR3 is 15 amino acids. Sequenced: blood, either unsorted or a sorted T cell fraction (not recorded which). The rearrangement links TRBV20-1 to TRBJ2-1; TRBD2 agrees at 12 bases. This receptor was obtained from a human donor who was either an allogeneic HSCT recipient or a stem cell or donor lymphocyte infusion donor (not recorded which). It is not recorded whose cells these are; they may come from a transplant donor. DNA for the CDR3: TGCAGTGCCCGCAAACTAGCGGGAGGTGGCAATGAGCAGTTCTTC. It encodes CSARKLAGGGNEQFF.